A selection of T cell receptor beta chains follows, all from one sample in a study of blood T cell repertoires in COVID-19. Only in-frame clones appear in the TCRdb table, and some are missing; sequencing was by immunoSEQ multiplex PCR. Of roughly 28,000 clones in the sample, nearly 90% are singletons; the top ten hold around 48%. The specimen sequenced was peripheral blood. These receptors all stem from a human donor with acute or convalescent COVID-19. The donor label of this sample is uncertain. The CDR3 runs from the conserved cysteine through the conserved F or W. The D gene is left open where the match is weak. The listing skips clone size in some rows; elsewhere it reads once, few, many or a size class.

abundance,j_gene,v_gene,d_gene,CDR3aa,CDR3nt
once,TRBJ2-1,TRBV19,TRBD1,CASKGIFGQGSNEQFF,TGTGCCAGTAAGGGGATTTTTGGACAGGGATCCAATGAGCAGTTCTTC
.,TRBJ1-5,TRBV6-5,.,CASSPSILSNQPQHF,TGTGCCAGCAGTCCCAGTATATTGAGCAATCAGCCCCAGCATTTT
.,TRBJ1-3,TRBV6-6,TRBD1,CASRPSGGTGDTIYF,TGTGCCAGCAGACCTTCAGGGGGCACGGGGGACACCATATATTTT
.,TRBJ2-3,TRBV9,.,CASSVARGASTDTQYF,TGTGCCAGCAGCGTAGCCAGGGGGGCTAGCACAGATACGCAGTATTTT
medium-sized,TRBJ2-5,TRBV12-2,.,CASHNNTVEETQYF,TGTGCAAGTCACAATAATACAGTGGAAGAGACCCAGTACTTC
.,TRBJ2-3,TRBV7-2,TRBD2,CASSSRTSGNSDTQYF,TGTGCCAGCAGCAGCAGGACTAGCGGTAATTCAGATACGCAGTATTTT
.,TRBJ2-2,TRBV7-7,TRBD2,CASSYRTSGAGELFF,TGTGCTAGCAGCTATAGGACTAGCGGGGCCGGGGAGCTGTTTTTT
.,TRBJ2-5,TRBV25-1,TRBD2,CASSEYILAGGRETQYF,TGTGCCAGCAGTGAATATATTCTAGCGGGGGGGAGAGAGACCCAGTACTTC
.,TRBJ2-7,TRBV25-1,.,CASSENTYEQYF,TGTGCCAGCAGTGAAAACACCTACGAGCAGTACTTC
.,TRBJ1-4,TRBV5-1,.,CASSLRSFGEKLFF,TGCGCCAGCAGCCTCAGATCATTCGGGGAAAAACTGTTTTTT
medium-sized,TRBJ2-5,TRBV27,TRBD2,CASSWTSEETQYF,TGTGCCAGCAGTTGGACTAGCGAGGAGACCCAGTACTTC
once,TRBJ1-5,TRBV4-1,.,CASSQDREELSNQPQHF,TGCGCCAGCAGCCAAGATCGGGAAGAGTTGAGCAATCAGCCCCAGCATTTT
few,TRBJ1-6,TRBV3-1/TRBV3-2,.,CASSQSDSYRDSPLHF,TGTGCCAGCAGCCAATCAGACAGTTATAGAGATTCACCCCTCCACTTT
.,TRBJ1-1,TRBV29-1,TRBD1,CSVVSLQGATEAFF,TGCAGCGTTGTTTCCTTGCAGGGGGCCACTGAAGCTTTCTTT
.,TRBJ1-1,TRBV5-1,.,CASSFRGVDTEAFF,TGCGCCAGCAGCTTCCGGGGAGTAGACACTGAAGCTTTCTTT
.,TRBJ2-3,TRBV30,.,CAWSLSTGLNGDTQYF,TGTGCCTGGAGCCTATCGACAGGCCTGAATGGAGATACGCAGTATTTT
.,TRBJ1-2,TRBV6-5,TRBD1,CASIDQGAGGYTF,TGTGCCAGCATCGACCAGGGGGCCGGTGGCTACACCTTC
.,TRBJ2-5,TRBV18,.,CASSPPASETQYF,TGTGCCAGCTCACCACCGGCCTCAGAGACCCAGTACTTC
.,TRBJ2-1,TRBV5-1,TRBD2,CASSRTSGVESSYNEQFF,TGCGCCAGCAGCCGGACTAGCGGGGTTGAAAGCTCCTACAATGAGCAGTTCTTC
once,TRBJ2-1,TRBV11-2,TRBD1,CASSTPQGNEQFF,TGTGCCAGCAGCACTCCACAGGGGAATGAGCAGTTCTTC
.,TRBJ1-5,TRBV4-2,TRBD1,CASSQVKGAGQPQHF,TGTGCCAGCAGCCAAGTAAAGGGGGCAGGTCAGCCCCAGCATTTT
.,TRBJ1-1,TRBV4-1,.,CASSPSGHLNTEAFF,TGCGCCAGCAGCCCCTCGGGACACCTGAACACTGAAGCTTTCTTT
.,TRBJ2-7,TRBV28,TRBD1,CASSPPGTGVGEQYF,TGTGCCAGCAGTCCGCCCGGGACAGGGGTTGGCGAGCAGTACTTC
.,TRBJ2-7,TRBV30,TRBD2,CAWSVNGGGSYEQYF,TGTGCCTGGAGTGTAAATGGCGGGGGGTCCTACGAGCAGTACTTC
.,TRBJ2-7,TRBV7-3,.,CASSHDAGAHEQYF,TGTGCCAGCAGCCACGACGCGGGGGCCCACGAGCAGTACTTC
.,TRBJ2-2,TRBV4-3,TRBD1,CASSRGGQDTGELFF,TGCGCCAGCAGCCGAGGGGGACAGGACACCGGGGAGCTGTTTTTT
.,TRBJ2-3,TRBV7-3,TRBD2,CASSLTAAGDTGWDTQYF,TGTGCCAGCAGCTTAACCGCGGCGGGAGACACGGGGTGGGATACGCAGTATTTT
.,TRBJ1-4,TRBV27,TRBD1,CASSPGYARGNEKLFF,TGTGCCAGCAGTCCCGGCTATGCCAGGGGGAATGAAAAACTGTTTTTT
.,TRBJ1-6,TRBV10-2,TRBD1,CASRRPGTGNDSPLHF,TGCGCCAGCAGGCGACCCGGGACAGGGAATGATTCACCCCTCCACTTT
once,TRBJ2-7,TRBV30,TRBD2,CAWSPGLAGTREQYF,TGTGCCTGGAGTCCAGGGCTAGCGGGAACCCGCGAGCAGTACTTC
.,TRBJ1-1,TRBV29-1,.,CSVDGGRGTEAFF,TGCAGCGTCGATGGAGGGAGAGGAACTGAAGCTTTCTTT
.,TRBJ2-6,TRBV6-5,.,CASSLQGTGANVLTF,TGTGCCAGCAGTTTACAGGGGACTGGCGCCAACGTCCTGACTTTC
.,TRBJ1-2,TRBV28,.,CASRLDYGYTF,TGTGCCAGCAGACTCGACTATGGCTACACCTTC
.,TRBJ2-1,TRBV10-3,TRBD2,CAITAAGGLNEQFF,TGTGCCATCACGGCAGCGGGAGGGTTGAATGAGCAGTTCTTC
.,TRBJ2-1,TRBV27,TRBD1,CASRDRGLGNEQFF,TGTGCCAGCAGGGACAGGGGGCTTGGCAATGAGCAGTTCTTC
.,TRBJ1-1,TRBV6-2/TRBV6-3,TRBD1,CASSSPRDRGLNTEAFF,TGTGCCAGCAGTTCACCCCGGGACAGGGGATTGAACACTGAAGCTTTCTTT
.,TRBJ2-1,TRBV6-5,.,CASFRAYNEQFF,TGTGCCAGTTTCAGGGCCTACAATGAGCAGTTCTTC
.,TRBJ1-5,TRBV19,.,CASSPSQGRGQPQHF,TGTGCCAGTAGTCCTTCCCAGGGGAGGGGTCAGCCCCAGCATTTT
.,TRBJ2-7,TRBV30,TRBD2,CALISGSYEQYF,TGTGCCTTAATTAGCGGGTCCTACGAGCAGTACTTC
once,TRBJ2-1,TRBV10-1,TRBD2,CASSEGTSGTNEQFF,TGCGCCAGCAGTGAGGGGACTAGCGGTACCAATGAGCAGTTCTTC
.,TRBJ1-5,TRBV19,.,CASSIPGRNQPQHF,TGTGCCAGTAGTATCCCGGGGAGAAATCAGCCCCAGCATTTT
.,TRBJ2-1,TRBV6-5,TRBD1,CASRRQGAPYNEQFF,TGTGCCAGCAGGCGACAGGGGGCCCCCTACAATGAGCAGTTCTTC
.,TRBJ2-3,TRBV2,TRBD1,CATKDRGVSDTQYF,TGTGCCACGAAGGACAGGGGAGTGTCAGATACGCAGTATTTT
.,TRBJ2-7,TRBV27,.,CASSRTDSYEQYF,TGTGCCAGCAGTCGGACTGATTCCTACGAGCAGTACTTC
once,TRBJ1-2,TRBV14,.,CASSRDRTYGYTF,TGTGCCAGCAGCCGCGACAGGACGTATGGCTACACCTTC
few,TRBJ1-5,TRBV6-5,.,CASSYRQAGQPQHF,TGTGCCAGCAGTTACCGACAGGCCGGTCAGCCCCAGCATTTT
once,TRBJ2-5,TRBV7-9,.,CASSGLGPAGETQYF,TGTGCCAGCAGCGGATTGGGCCCCGCTGGCGAGACCCAGTACTTC
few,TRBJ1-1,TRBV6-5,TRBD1,CASSRQGYTEAFF,TGTGCCAGCAGTCGACAGGGCTACACTGAAGCTTTCTTT